These 8 T cell receptor beta chains originate from one sample sequenced in a study of cytomegalovirus exposure and HLA in healthy donors. PCR primers comprised 60 Vbeta and 13 Jbeta primers. Repertoires were generated with immunoSEQ multiplex PCR, while TCRdb's copy carries only in-frame clones and drops some. The sample includes about 160,000 clones, approximately 77% of them seen just once. Sequenced: PBMCs. The receptor set was obtained from a man younger than 40 in good health and CMV-seropositive.

This sequence joins TRBV9 and TRBJ1-1; TRBD1 might be the D (6 bases). CDR1 and CDR2 from the germline V gene are SGDLS and YYNGEE. The CDR3 runs to 13 residues. Between the trimmed V and J ends, which lost 3 bases and 4 bases, there was a span of 10 bases. The CDR3 region has the DNA TGTGCCAGCAGCGCAGGGGTTGGCACTGAAGCTTTCTTT. The encoded protein is CASSAGVGTEAFF.

This clone was counted a few times. The rearrangement uses TRBV5-4 and TRBJ1-1, with D hard to call. Trimming left V 6 bases short and J 1 base short, with 7 bases between. The CDR3 has 12 residues. Germline values: CDR1 SGHNT, CDR2 YYREEE (reference sequence). The CDR3 region has the DNA TGTGCCAGCAACAGCCCGAACACTGAAGCTTTCTTT. Its protein is CASNSPNTEAFF. The full variable domain, in which reference TRBV5-4 and TRBJ1-1 provide the parts outside the CDR3, is ETGVTQSPTHLIKTRGQQVTLRCSSQSGHNTVSWYQQALGQGPQFIFQYYREEENGRGNFPPRFSGLQFPNYSSELNVNALELDDSALYLCASNSPNTEAFFGQGTRLTVV.

This clone was counted only a few times. The same CDR3 arises from other DNA sequences in this sample as well. The rearrangement links TRBV9 to TRBJ1-1, with TRBD1 identical over 7 bases. Germline V CDR1 and CDR2: SGDLS, YYNGEE. The CDR3 loop spans 21 amino acids. Losses at the gene ends were 2 bases for V and 1 base for J; bases not matched to a gene: 23. The chain's CDR3 is CASSVNPGTARQQRPNTEAFF. In nucleotides, the CDR3 is TGTGCCAGCAGCGTGAACCCCGGGACAGCCAGGCAGCAAAGACCGAACACTGAAGCTTTCTTT.

The chain couples TRBV7-2 to TRBJ2-7, with 8 positions matching TRBD2. CDR1 is SGHTA and CDR2 is FQGNSA in the germline V gene. Trimming at V came to 4 bases and at J to 6 bases, leaving 11 bases not matched to a gene. CDR3 length: 15 residues. The CDR3: CASSYSRGGPVEQYF. Here the CDR3 DNA reads TGTGCCAGCAGCTATAGCCGGGGGGGGCCGGTCGAGCAGTACTTC.

The rearrangement uses TRBV6-5 and TRBJ1-1, with 7 bases identical to TRBD1. Germline values: CDR1 MNHEY, CDR2 SVGAGI. The CDR3 totals 15 residues. J lost 3 bases, V lost 3 bases, and 7 bases had no gene match. The CDR3 bases are TGTGCCAGCAGTTATAATTTCAGGGGGGACACTGAAGCTTTCTTT. Translation gives CASSYNFRGDTEAFF.

The genes are TRBV4-3 and TRBJ1-5; the D gene is possibly TRBD1 (5 bases). CDR1 is LGHNA, CDR2 YSLEER, per germline. CDR3 length equals 16 residues. The V end lost 0 bases, the J end lost 2 bases, and 11 bases lay between the germline ends. The CDR3 loop reads CASSQEAGGGNQPQHF. CDR3 in DNA: TGCGCCAGCAGCCAAGAGGCCGGAGGGGGCAATCAGCCCCAGCATTTT.

This clone was detected a few times. The rearrangement uses TRBV4-1 and TRBJ1-1; 7 bases align to TRBD1. The CDR3 length is 12 residues. Germline lookup yields CDR1 MGHRA and CDR2 YSYEKL. J lost 6 bases, V lost 2 bases, and 0 bases had no gene match. CDR3 in amino acids: CASSQQGAEAFF. The CDR3 DNA reads as TGCGCCAGCAGCCAACAGGGGGCTGAAGCTTTCTTT.

Of note for this clone: The same CDR3 also results from other DNA sequences found in this sample. V is TRBV6-5 and J is TRBJ1-5; D perhaps matches TRBD1 (6 bases). This CDR3 has 13 residues. Trimming took 2 bases from V and 6 from J, leaving 8 bases between them. In germline, CDR1 is MNHEY, CDR2 SVGAGI. The CDR3 is CASSYRGSQPQHF. CDR3 DNA sequence: TGTGCCAGCAGTTACAGGGGGAGTCAGCCCCAGCATTTT.